The 31 T cell receptor beta chains below were found in one sample sequenced in a study of control samples from healthy donors and cancer patients (TCRdb year 2020). Library prep was done by the immunoSEQ multiplex PCR assay. TCRdb stores this immuneACCESS table with in-frame sequences only. Part of the clones is absent; in the studies checked, under half of the shortfall reflects unresolved V genes, and no reason is known for the rest. The sample table records 110,000 or so clones; 85% to 90% of these occur just once. The top ten clonotypes cover about 12% of the sample. Specimen: blood. These receptors came from a young man in good health.

This clone appeared once. This sequence joins TRBV18 and TRBJ2-7; 7 bases fit TRBD1. This CDR3 has 13 amino acids. The ends lost 3 bases at V and 5 bases at J; junction bases unmatched: 4. From germline, CDR1 is KGHSH and CDR2 LQKENI. The CDR3 loop is CASSPDRDHEQYF. The DNA of the CDR3 is TGTGCCAGCTCACCTGACAGGGATCACGAGCAGTACTTC.

The gene calls are TRBV2 and TRBJ2-1, with 13 bases fitting TRBD2. CDR3 length equals 15 residues. Germline CDR1 and CDR2: SNHLY and FYNNEI. V gave up 5 bases and J gave up 12 bases; unmatched junction bases: 10. CDR3 bases: TGTGCCAGCAGTCCGGGACTAGCGGGGTTCGAGGGGCAGTTCTTC. Translation gives CASSPGLAGFEGQFF.

V usage is TRBV15 and J usage is TRBJ2-7, with 11 nucleotides matching TRBD2. With V trimmed by 2 bases and J by 4 bases, 7 bases remained unmatched. Germline CDR1 and CDR2: LNHNV and YYDKDF (reference sequence). This CDR3 has 16 amino acids. The CDR3 nucleotides read TGTGCCACCAGCAGACTTAGCGGGGGGGCTCAGTACGAGCAGTACTTC. It is translated as CATSRLSGGAQYEQYF. The whole variable domain, filled in from reference TRBV15 and TRBJ2-7, reads DAMVIQNPRYQVTQFGKPVTLSCSQTLNHNVMYWYQQKSSQAPKLLFHYYDKDFNNEADTPDNFQSRRPNTSFCFLDIRSPGLGDTAMYLCATSRLSGGAQYEQYFGPGTRLTVT.

The rearrangement joins TRBV7-9 to TRBJ2-7; the match to TRBD2 covers 7 bases. V was clipped by 5 bases and J by 1 base; unmatched bases: 8. The germline V gene has CDR1 SEHNR and CDR2 FQNEAQ (reference sequence). This CDR3 comprises 15 residues. In nucleotides, the CDR3 is TGTGCCAGCAGCCCCGGAGGGCGGGGGTCCTACGAGCAGTACTTC. Protein sequence: CASSPGGRGSYEQYF.

The chain couples TRBV6-5 to TRBJ2-7, with no clear D. The length of the CDR3 is 12 residues. Trimming stripped 5 bases from V and 0 bases from J, with 5 bases between. Germline V gene sequence: CDR1 MNHEY, CDR2 SVGAGI. This chain's CDR3 is CASSPSSYEQYF. CDR3 DNA sequence: TGTGCCAGCAGTCCGAGCTCCTACGAGCAGTACTTC.

The chain combines TRBV6-2 or TRBV6-3 with TRBJ1-6; D not resolved. The length of the CDR3 is 13 residues. Germline CDR1 and CDR2: MNHEY and SVGEGT. Trimming shortened V by 2 bases and J by 6 bases, and 5 bases separated the two germline ends. As DNA, the CDR3 is TGTGCCAGCAGTTACAGGGTTAATTCACCCCTCCACTTT. Translated: CASSYRVNSPLHF.

A few counts support this clone. V gene TRBV6-5 combines with J gene TRBJ1-3; the match to TRBD1 covers 9 bases. V dropped 8 bases and J dropped 2; count of bases not matched to a gene: 4. CDR1 is MNHEY, CDR2 SVGAGI, per germline. The CDR3 sequence is 14 residues long. The CDR3 DNA sequence: TGTGCCAGCTACCGGACAGGGGCTGGAAACACCATATATTTT. This encodes CASYRTGAGNTIYF.

The V gene is TRBV30, the J gene TRBJ1-4; 8 bases are a match to TRBD1. Per germline, CDR1 GTSNPN and CDR2 SVGIG (reference sequence). The CDR3 covers 15 residues. Unmatched junction bases numbered 7, after V lost 1 base and J lost 6 bases. CDR3 sequence: CAWSEAQTGDEKLFF. In nucleotides, the CDR3 is TGTGCCTGGAGTGAAGCCCAGACAGGGGATGAAAAACTGTTTTTT. Together with reference TRBV30 and TRBJ1-4, the CDR3 gives the full variable domain: SQTIHQWPATLVQPVGSPLSLECTVEGTSNPNLYWYRQAAGRGLQLLFYSVGIGQISSEVPQNLSASRPQDRQFILSSKKLLLSDSGFYLCAWSEAQTGDEKLFFGSGTQLSVL.

This chain uses TRBV14 with TRBJ2-1, with D tentatively TRBD2 (7 bases). The CDR3 spans 18 residues. Trimming removed 1 base at V and 0 bases at J, with 16 bases between. Germline V gene sequence: CDR1 SGHDN, CDR2 FVKESK. CDR3 bases: TGTGCCAGCAGCCAAGCGATGAGCGCGGGGGCCTCCTACAATGAGCAGTTCTTC. It is translated as CASSQAMSAGASYNEQFF. Full variable domain (missing parts from reference TRBV14 and TRBJ2-1): EAGVTQFPSHSVIEKGQTVTLRCDPISGHDNLYWYRRVMGKEIKFLLHFVKESKQDESGMPNNRFLAERTGGTYSTLKVQPAELEDSGVYFCASSQAMSAGASYNEQFFGPGTRLTVL.

The chain links TRBV6-2 or TRBV6-3 to TRBJ2-2, with 9 bases identical to TRBD2. Trimming removed 6 bases from V and 6 bases from J; junction bases left unmatched: 5. The CDR3 loop spans 14 amino acids. Germline CDR1 and CDR2: MNHEY and SVGEGT. CDR3 sequence (DNA): TGTGCCAGCAGCTCTAGCGGGGAAGCCGGGGAGCTGTTTTTT. Its translation: CASSSSGEAGELFF.

The V gene is TRBV27, the J gene TRBJ1-5, with a weak D call TRBD1 (6 bases). The germline V gene encodes CDR1 MNHEY and CDR2 SMNVEV (reference sequence). This CDR3 is built from 14 residues. The V end was cut by 3 bases, the J end by 6 bases, with 12 bases between. The CDR3 spells CASSFGGGFQPQHF. In nucleotides, the CDR3 is TGTGCCAGCAGTTTTGGAGGGGGGTTTCAGCCCCAGCATTTT.

The chain links TRBV27 to TRBJ1-1, with 7 positions matching TRBD1. CDR1 and CDR2 (germline): MNHEY, SMNVEV (reference sequence). The trim removed 7 bases at V and 3 bases at J, leaving 8 bases unmatched. This CDR3 has 14 amino acids. CDR3 protein: CASTKDRTHTEAFF. DNA for the CDR3: TGTGCCAGCACTAAGGACAGGACCCACACTGAAGCTTTCTTT.

This clone was seen a few times. The sample carries other DNA sequences with the same CDR3. This rearrangement joins TRBV3-1 (or the pseudogene TRBV3-2) to TRBJ2-3; 9 nucleotides match TRBD2. With 4 bases clipped from V and 1 base from J, the junction kept 6 bases outside the gene matches. The CDR3 runs to 16 residues. Germline CDR1 and CDR2: LGHDT and YNNKEL (reference sequence). Written as DNA, the CDR3 is TGTGCCAGCAGCCCTAATAGCGGGGGTGGCACAGATACGCAGTATTTT. It encodes CASSPNSGGGTDTQYF.

This chain uses TRBV5-5 with TRBJ1-2; D not resolved. Between the trimmed V and J ends, which lost 2 bases and 2 bases, there was a span of 10 bases. Germline V gives CDR1 SGHKS, CDR2 YYEKEE (reference sequence). The CDR3 runs to 14 residues. CDR3: CASSLRVVNYGYTF. CDR3 nucleotides: TGTGCCAGCAGCTTAAGAGTAGTGAACTATGGCTACACCTTC. Full variable domain (outside the CDR3, taken from reference TRBV5-5 and TRBJ1-2): DAGVTQSPTHLIKTRGQQVTLRCSPISGHKSVSWYQQVLGQGPQFIFQYYEKEERGRGNFPDRFSARQFPNYSSELNVNALLLGDSALYLCASSLRVVNYGYTFGSGTRLTVV.

This rearrangement joins TRBV6-1 to TRBJ2-5; D unresolved. Per germline, CDR1 MNHNS and CDR2 SASEGT. CDR3 length: 14 amino acids. Trimming removed 2 bases from V and 1 base from J, with 8 bases in between. The DNA of the CDR3 is TGTGCCAGCAGTGAATTGCGTACCCAAGAGACCCAGTACTTC. Its protein product is CASSELRTQETQYF.

Comments on this clone: The junction differs from germline at one of its ends, possibly a read error. The same CDR3 is also encoded by other DNA sequences in this sample. V and J are TRBV6-5 and TRBJ1-1; no definite D call. The germline CDR1 and CDR2 sequences are MNHEY and SVGAGI. This CDR3 region has 14 residues. The CDR3 nucleotides are TGCGCCAGCATCATCGTGTCTGAGGGAACTGAAGCTTTCTTT. Residues: CASIIVSEGTEAFF.

The chain recombines TRBV6-5 with TRBJ1-1; weak D call: TRBD1 (5 bases). Germline V lookup: CDR1 MNHEY, CDR2 SVGAGI. The CDR3 runs 16 residues. The V and J ends lost 0 bases and 4 bases respectively, with 15 bases between them. In nucleotides, the CDR3 is TGTGCCAGCAGTTACTCGGGACCCAAGGAGAGCACTGAAGCTTTCTTT. This translates into CASSYSGPKESTEAFF.

The rearrangement links TRBV14 to TRBJ2-5; D uncertain. There are 14 residues in the CDR3. V was clipped by 4 bases and J by 7 bases, with 16 bases between them. CDR1 is SGHDN, CDR2 FVKESK, per germline. CDR3 loop: CASSRNLPLGTQYF. The CDR3 coding sequence is TGTGCCAGCAGCCGAAATCTACCCCTAGGGACCCAGTACTTC.

The chain has TRBV7-2 and TRBJ1-5; the D gene is possibly TRBD1 (6 bases). This CDR3 has 14 amino acids. V dropped 3 bases and J dropped 6 bases, with 12 bases sitting between them. CDR1 SGHTA and CDR2 FQGNSA come from the germline V gene. The CDR3 sequence: CASSFQQGSQPQHF. DNA for the CDR3: TGTGCCAGCAGCTTTCAACAGGGAAGTCAGCCCCAGCATTTT. The whole variable domain, filled in from reference TRBV7-2 and TRBJ1-5, reads GAGVSQSPSNKVTEKGKDVELRCDPISGHTALYWYRQSLGQGLEFLIYFQGNSAPDKSGLPSDRFSAERTGGSVSTLTIQRTQQEDSAVYLCASSFQQGSQPQHFGDGTRLSIL.

CDR3 in amino acids: CASSWTGGSTGELFF. The CDR3 DNA reads as TGTGCCAGCAGCTGGACAGGGGGCAGCACCGGGGAGCTGTTTTTT. The rearrangement links TRBV3-1 (or the pseudogene TRBV3-2) to TRBJ2-2, with 11 bases fitting TRBD1. CDR3 length: 15 amino acids. Germline assignment: CDR1 LGHDT and CDR2 YNNKEL (reference sequence). With V trimmed by 5 bases and J by 4 bases, 3 bases remained unmatched.

The V gene is TRBV9, the J gene TRBJ2-1, with TRBD1 as a possible D gene (6 bases). The CDR3 runs 15 residues. Germline loops: CDR1 SGDLS, CDR2 YYNGEE. Trimming took 0 bases from V and 7 from J, leaving 14 bases between them. CDR3 sequence (DNA): TGTGCCAGCAGCGTAGTAGGCCAGGGGACGAATGAGCAGTTCTTC. Protein sequence: CASSVVGQGTNEQFF.

This chain joins TRBV10-2 and TRBJ2-7; weak D call: TRBD1 (5 bases). With 2 bases removed from V and 2 bases from J, the gap between germline ends came to 7 bases. CDR1 is WSHSY, CDR2 SAAADI, per germline. This CDR3 region has 13 residues. CDR3 protein: CASSEDSPYEQYV. The DNA for the CDR3 is TGCGCCAGCAGTGAGGACAGCCCCTACGAGCAGTACGTC.

The rearrangement uses TRBV7-9 and TRBJ1-5; 7 nucleotides align to TRBD1. CDR3 length: 13 amino acids. The germline gives CDR1 SEHNR, CDR2 FQNEAQ (reference sequence). The ends lost 10 bases at V and 4 bases at J; junction bases unmatched: 7. The CDR3 sequence is CAIQGGGNQPQHF. The CDR3 DNA is TGTGCCATCCAGGGGGGTGGGAATCAGCCCCAGCATTTT. The full variable domain, completed using reference TRBV7-9 and TRBJ1-5, is DTGVSQNPRHKITKRGQNVTFRCDPISEHNRLYWYRQTLGQGPEFLTYFQNEAQLEKSRLLSDRFSAERPKGSFSTLEIQRTEQGDSAMYLCAIQGGGNQPQHFGDGTRLSIL.

The V gene is TRBV12-3 or TRBV12-4, the J gene TRBJ1-2; maybe TRBD1 (5 bases). CDR3 size: 12 residues. Trimming took off 1 base at V and 10 bases at J, with 10 bases between the two ends. This chain's CDR3 is CASSLGRDSYTF. The DNA of the CDR3 is TGTGCCAGCAGTTTAGGGCGGGACTCCTACACCTTC.

The chain is built from TRBV10-3 and TRBJ2-1, with D perhaps being TRBD1 or TRBD2 (5 bases each). V was pared by 4 bases and J by 0 bases, with 28 bases between. This CDR3 comprises 21 residues. The germline gives CDR1 ENHRY, CDR2 SYGVKD. The CDR3 nucleotides are TGTGCCATCAGTGGGGGGATTTTGGGCCCCGACCCTACTAGCTCCTACAATGAGCAGTTCTTC. Amino acids: CAISGGILGPDPTSSYNEQFF.

This chain links TRBV7-3 with TRBJ2-5; 9 bases line up with TRBD1. The CDR3 is 18 residues long. CDR1 SGHTA and CDR2 FQGTGA come from the germline V gene. Trimming took 2 bases from V and 4 from J; bases not matched to a gene: 14. The CDR3 sequence: CASSLGGPTGGEGETQYF. CDR3 in DNA: TGTGCCAGCAGCTTAGGGGGCCCTACAGGGGGCGAGGGAGAGACCCAGTACTTC.

The gene calls are TRBV5-1 and TRBJ2-1; maybe TRBD1 (5 bases). The CDR3 extends over 15 amino acids. V was pared by 0 bases and J by 8 bases, with 15 bases between. CDR1 is SGHRS and CDR2 is YFSETQ in the germline V gene. The CDR3 DNA reads as TGCGCCAGCAGCTTGGACAGGCCAGGATTGGATGAGCAGTTCTTC. Translation: CASSLDRPGLDEQFF.

The J gene is TRBJ2-7, the V gene TRBV30, with 9 bases identical to TRBD1. Germline lookup yields CDR1 GTSNPN and CDR2 SVGIG (reference sequence). This CDR3 has 15 amino acids. With 0 bases clipped from V and 2 bases from J, the junction kept 5 bases outside the gene matches. The CDR3 reads CAWSVLGTGTYEQYF. Here the CDR3 DNA reads TGTGCCTGGAGTGTATTAGGGACAGGGACCTACGAGCAGTACTTC. Together with reference TRBV30 and TRBJ2-7, the CDR3 gives the full variable domain: SQTIHQWPATLVQPVGSPLSLECTVEGTSNPNLYWYRQAAGRGLQLLFYSVGIGQISSEVPQNLSASRPQDRQFILSSKKLLLSDSGFYLCAWSVLGTGTYEQYFGPGTRLTVT.

This chain links TRBV14 with TRBJ2-1, with TRBD2 matching over 9 bases. J gave up 0 bases and V 3 bases, and 9 bases lay outside the gene matches. The CDR3 consists of 18 residues. Germline CDR1 is SGHDN and CDR2 is FVKESK. CDR3 nucleotides: TGTGCCAGCAGCCACTTGGGCGGGGGGGATAGCTCCTACAATGAGCAGTTCTTC. Residues: CASSHLGGGDSSYNEQFF. The variable domain in full, with the rest retrieved from reference TRBV14 and TRBJ2-1, is EAGVTQFPSHSVIEKGQTVTLRCDPISGHDNLYWYRRVMGKEIKFLLHFVKESKQDESGMPNNRFLAERTGGTYSTLKVQPAELEDSGVYFCASSHLGGGDSSYNEQFFGPGTRLTVL.

V and J are TRBV19 and TRBJ1-3, with D maybe TRBD1 (6 bases). The CDR3 is 15 residues long. CDR1 is LNHDA and CDR2 is SQIVND in the germline V gene (reference sequence). V lost 7 bases, J lost 3 bases, and 16 bases lay in between. The CDR3 DNA is TGTGCCAGTAATACCGCAACAGGGAATGGAAACACCATATATTTT. Residues: CASNTATGNGNTIYF.

This chain joins TRBV30 and TRBJ1-1; D is possibly TRBD1 (5 bases). This CDR3 region has 13 residues. Germline V lookup: CDR1 GTSNPN, CDR2 SVGIG (reference sequence). V was pared by 4 bases and J by 2 bases, with 11 bases between. For the CDR3, the DNA is TGTGCCTGGATGGGAGGGGCAAACACTGAAGCTTTCTTT. Protein sequence: CAWMGGANTEAFF.